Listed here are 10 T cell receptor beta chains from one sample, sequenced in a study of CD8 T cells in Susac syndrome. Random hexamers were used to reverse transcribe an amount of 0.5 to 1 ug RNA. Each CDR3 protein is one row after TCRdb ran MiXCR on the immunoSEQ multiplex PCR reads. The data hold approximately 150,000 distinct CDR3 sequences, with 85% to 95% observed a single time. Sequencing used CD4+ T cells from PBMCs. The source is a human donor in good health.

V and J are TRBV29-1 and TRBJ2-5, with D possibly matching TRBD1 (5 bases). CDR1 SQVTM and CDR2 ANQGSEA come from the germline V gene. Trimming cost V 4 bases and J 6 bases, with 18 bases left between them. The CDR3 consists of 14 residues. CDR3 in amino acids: CSVGEGQGWKTQYF. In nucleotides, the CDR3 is TGCAGCGTTGGAGAAGGCCAGGGCTGGAAGACCCAGTACTTC.

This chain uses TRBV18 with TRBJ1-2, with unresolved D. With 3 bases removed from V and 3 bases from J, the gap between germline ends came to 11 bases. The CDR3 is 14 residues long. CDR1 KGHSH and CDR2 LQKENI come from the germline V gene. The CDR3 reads CASSPYMGYYGYTF. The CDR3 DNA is TGTGCCAGCTCACCGTACATGGGGTACTATGGCTACACCTTC.

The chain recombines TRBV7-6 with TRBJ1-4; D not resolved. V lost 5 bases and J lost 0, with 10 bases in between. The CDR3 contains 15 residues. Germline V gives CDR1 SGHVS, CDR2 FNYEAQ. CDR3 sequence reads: CASSLRPATNEKLFF. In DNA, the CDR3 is TGTGCCAGCAGCCTCAGGCCAGCAACTAATGAAAAACTGTTTTTT.

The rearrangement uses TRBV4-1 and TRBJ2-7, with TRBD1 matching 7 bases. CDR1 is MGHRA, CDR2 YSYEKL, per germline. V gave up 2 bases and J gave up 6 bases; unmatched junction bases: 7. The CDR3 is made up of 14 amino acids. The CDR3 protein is CASSQLGTEREQYF. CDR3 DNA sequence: TGCGCCAGCAGCCAATTGGGGACAGAGCGCGAGCAGTACTTC.

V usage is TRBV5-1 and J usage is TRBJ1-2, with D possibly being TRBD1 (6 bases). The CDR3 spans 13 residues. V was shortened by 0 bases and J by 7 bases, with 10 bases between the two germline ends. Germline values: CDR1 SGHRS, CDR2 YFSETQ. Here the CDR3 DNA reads TGCGCCAGCAGCTTGGAGGGGGTAGGTGGCTACACCTTC. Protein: CASSLEGVGGYTF.

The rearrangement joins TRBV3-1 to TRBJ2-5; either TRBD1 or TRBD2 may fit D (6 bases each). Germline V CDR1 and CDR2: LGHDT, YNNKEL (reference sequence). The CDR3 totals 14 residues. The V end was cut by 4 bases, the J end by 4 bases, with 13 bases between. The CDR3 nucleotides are TGTGCCAGCAGCCTGGGGGGCCTCGGAGAGACCCAGTACTTC. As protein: CASSLGGLGETQYF.

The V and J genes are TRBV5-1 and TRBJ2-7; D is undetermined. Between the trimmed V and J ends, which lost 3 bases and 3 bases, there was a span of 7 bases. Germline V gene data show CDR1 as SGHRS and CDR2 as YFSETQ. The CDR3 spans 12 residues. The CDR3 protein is CASSSNNYEQYF. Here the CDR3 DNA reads TGCGCCAGCAGCTCGAATAACTACGAGCAGTACTTC.

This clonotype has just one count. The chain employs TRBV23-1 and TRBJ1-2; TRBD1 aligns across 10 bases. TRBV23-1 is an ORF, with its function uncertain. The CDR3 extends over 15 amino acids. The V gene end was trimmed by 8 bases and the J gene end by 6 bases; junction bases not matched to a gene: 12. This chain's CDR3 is CASLPGTGVRNGYTF. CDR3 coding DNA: TGCGCCAGCCTTCCCGGGACAGGGGTACGGAATGGCTACACCTTC.

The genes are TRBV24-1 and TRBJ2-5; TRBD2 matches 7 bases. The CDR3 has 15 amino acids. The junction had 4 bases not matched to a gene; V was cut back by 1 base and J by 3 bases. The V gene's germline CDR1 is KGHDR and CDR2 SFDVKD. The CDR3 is CATSDFTGGKETQYF. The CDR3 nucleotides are TGTGCCACCAGTGATTTCACCGGGGGGAAAGAGACCCAGTACTTC.

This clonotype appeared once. The CDR3 DNA reads as TGTGCCAGCAGTTACGGGCGGGGGGCCTACCAAGAGACCCAGTACTTC. It yields the protein CASSYGRGAYQETQYF. V is TRBV6-6 and J is TRBJ2-5, with TRBD2 matching over 8 bases. V trimming: 2 bases; J trimming: 0 bases; junction bases outside the gene matches: 5. This CDR3 region has 16 residues. Germline CDR1 is MNHNY and CDR2 is SVGAGI (reference sequence).